A selection of T cell receptor beta chains follows, all from one sample in a study of shared clonotypes between healthy human individuals. Only in-frame clones appear in the TCRdb table, and some are missing; sequencing was by immunoSEQ multiplex PCR. The sample records millions of clones, roughly 93% being singletons. Sequences were obtained from naive CD4+ T cells from PBMCs. These receptors all stem from a young man in good health. Some clones in this sample may be carry-over from other donors' samples. Both conserved end residues are part of each CDR3. Fields, in order: J gene, D gene, V gene, CDR3 protein, CDR3 DNA. D genes are given only for firm matches.

>TRBJ2-7|NA|TRBV5-1
CASSLGPSSYEQYF
TGCGCCAGCAGCCTTGGACCTTCTAGCTACGAGCAGTACTTC
>TRBJ2-7|TRBD1|TRBV7-9
CASSLARGFPYEQYF
TGTGCCAGCAGCTTAGCCAGGGGGTTCCCCTACGAGCAGTACTTC
>TRBJ2-7|TRBD2|TRBV7-8
CASSLGGLAGGSSYEQYF
TGTGCCAGCAGCTTAGGGGGACTAGCGGGAGGAAGCTCCTACGAGCAGTACTTC
>TRBJ2-5|NA|TRBV7-2
CASSLAGGGETQYF
TGTGCCAGCAGCTTAGCGGGAGGAGGAGAGACCCAGTACTTC
>TRBJ1-2|TRBD1|TRBV6-6
CASSDPGTGYGYTF
TGTGCCAGCAGTGACCCCGGGACAGGGTATGGCTACACCTTC
>TRBJ2-5|TRBD2|TRBV7-9
CASSPNHGRAGETQYF
TGTGCCAGCAGCCCTAATCACGGGAGGGCCGGGGAGACCCAGTACTTC
>TRBJ1-1|TRBD1|TRBV7-2
CASSDRGGGGTEAFF
TGTGCCAGCAGCGACAGGGGCGGAGGGGGCACTGAAGCTTTCTTT
>TRBJ1-3|NA|TRBV20-1
CSAVHGNTIYF
TGCAGTGCTGTTCACGGAAACACCATATATTTT
>TRBJ2-7|TRBD1|TRBV7-9
CASSPGTGGEQYF
TGTGCCAGCAGCCCCGGGACAGGGGGCGAGCAGTACTTC
>TRBJ2-3|NA|TRBV28
CASSSLGGGTDTQYF
TGTGCCAGCAGCTCGTTGGGCGGGGGCACAGATACGCAGTATTTT